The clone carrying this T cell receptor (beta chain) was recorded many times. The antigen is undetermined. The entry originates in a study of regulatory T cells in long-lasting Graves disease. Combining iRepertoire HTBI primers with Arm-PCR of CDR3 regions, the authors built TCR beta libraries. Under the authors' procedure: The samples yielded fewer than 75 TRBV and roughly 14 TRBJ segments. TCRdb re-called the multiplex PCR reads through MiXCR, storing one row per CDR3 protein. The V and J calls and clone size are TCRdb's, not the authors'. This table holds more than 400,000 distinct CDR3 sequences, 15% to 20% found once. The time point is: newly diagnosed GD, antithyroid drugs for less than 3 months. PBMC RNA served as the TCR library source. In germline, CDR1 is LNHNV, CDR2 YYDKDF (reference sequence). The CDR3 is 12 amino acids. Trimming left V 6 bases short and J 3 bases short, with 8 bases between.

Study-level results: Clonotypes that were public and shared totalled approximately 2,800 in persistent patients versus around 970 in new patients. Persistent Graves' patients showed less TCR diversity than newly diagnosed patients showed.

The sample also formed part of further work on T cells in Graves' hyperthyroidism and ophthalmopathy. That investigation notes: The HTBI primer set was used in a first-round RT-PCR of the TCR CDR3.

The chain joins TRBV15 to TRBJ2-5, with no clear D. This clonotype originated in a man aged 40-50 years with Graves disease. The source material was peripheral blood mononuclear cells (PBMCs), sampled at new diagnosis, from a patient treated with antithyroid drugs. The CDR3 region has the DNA TGTGCCACCAGGAGGACCGAAGAGACCCAGTACTTC. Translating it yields CATRRTEETQYF.